What follows are 13 T cell receptor beta chains derived from one specimen sequenced in a study of cytomegalovirus exposure and HLA in healthy donors (dated by TCRdb to 2015 to 2018). Receptor libraries were prepared by the immunoSEQ multiplex PCR assay. Not all clones reach the TCRdb copy of this immuneACCESS table, which keeps in-frame sequences only. Checked studies attribute under half of the gap to unresolved V genes and leave the rest unexplained. The sample records approximately 160,000 clones, roughly nine tenths of which are singletons. 10% of the sample is taken by the ten largest. Sequencing input: PBMCs. The origin of the receptors is a woman aged 18 to 35 in good health and CMV-seropositive.

The gene calls are TRBV19 and TRBJ1-3; D remains unclear. V was cut by 3 bases and J by 0 bases, with 21 bases left in between. Germline values: CDR1 LNHDA, CDR2 SQIVND (reference sequence). This CDR3 region has 19 residues. CDR3 residues: CASSIIRPGFPDSGNTIYF. The DNA for the CDR3 is TGTGCCAGTAGTATTATTCGGCCAGGCTTCCCAGACTCTGGAAACACCATATATTTT.

The chain has TRBV5-4 and TRBJ2-2, with TRBD2 matching 7 bases. Per germline, CDR1 SGHNT and CDR2 YYREEE (reference sequence). Unmatched junction bases numbered 1, after V lost 5 bases and J lost 3 bases. This CDR3 contains 13 residues. The CDR3 sequence is CASRAGYTGELFF. CDR3 DNA: TGTGCCAGCAGAGCGGGATACACCGGGGAGCTGTTTTTT. Full variable domain (remainder filled in from reference TRBV5-4 and TRBJ2-2): ETGVTQSPTHLIKTRGQQVTLRCSSQSGHNTVSWYQQALGQGPQFIFQYYREEENGRGNFPPRFSGLQFPNYSSELNVNALELDDSALYLCASRAGYTGELFFGEGSRLTVL.

This CDR3 reads CASTTSGYYNEQFF. DNA of the CDR3: TGTGCCAGCACCACTAGCGGATACTACAATGAGCAGTTCTTC. This chain uses TRBV6-1 with TRBJ2-1; 8 bases are shared with TRBD2. V lost 7 bases and J lost 3; bases outside the gene matches: 5. This CDR3 contains 14 residues. The germline V gene encodes CDR1 MNHNS and CDR2 SASEGT.

In this sample, this clone turned up a few times. V gene TRBV2 combines with J gene TRBJ1-2, with TRBD1 identical over 7 bases. CDR1 and CDR2 from the germline V gene are SNHLY and FYNNEI. V trimming: 6 bases; J trimming: 4 bases; junction bases outside the gene matches: 8. CDR3 length: 14 amino acids. This CDR3 reads CASRPTGPGYGYTF. The CDR3 DNA reads as TGTGCCAGCAGACCGACAGGGCCTGGCTATGGCTACACCTTC.

This chain uses TRBV7-9 with TRBJ1-2, with D possibly being TRBD1 (5 bases). Trimming took off 1 base at V and 6 bases at J, with 15 bases between the two ends. The CDR3 spans 15 residues. The germline CDR1 and CDR2 sequences are SEHNR and FQNEAQ (reference sequence). In nucleotides, the CDR3 is TGTGCCAGCAGCTTAGGGGCAGGGTTATTGAATGGCTACACCTTC. Amino acid sequence: CASSLGAGLLNGYTF.

This sequence joins TRBV14 and TRBJ1-2; 7 bases are shared with TRBD1. V dropped 10 bases and J dropped 5; count of bases not matched to a gene: 4. The CDR3 contains 11 residues. The germline V gene has CDR1 SGHDN and CDR2 FVKESK. The CDR3 reads CATRTGYGYTF. The CDR3 nucleotides are TGTGCCACAAGGACAGGTTATGGCTACACCTTC.

Notes on this clone: Other DNA sequences within the sample encode an identical CDR3. The V gene is TRBV7-2, the J gene TRBJ2-7, with unresolved D. In germline, CDR1 is SGHTA, CDR2 FQGNSA. This CDR3 has 12 amino acids. Trimming took 4 bases from V and 4 from J, leaving 8 bases between them. CDR3 coding DNA: TGTGCCAGCAGCTCGACGGGTTACGAGCAGTACTTC. Residues: CASSSTGYEQYF.

The chain couples TRBV28 to TRBJ1-2; possible D gene TRBD1, 5 bases. Germline V lookup: CDR1 MDHEN, CDR2 SYDVKM. V gave up 0 bases and J gave up 2 bases, with 13 bases separating them. The CDR3 is made up of 16 amino acids. The CDR3 region is CASSLWGRVGNYGYTF. The CDR3 DNA reads TGTGCCAGCAGTTTATGGGGGCGCGTCGGAAACTATGGCTACACCTTC.

The V and J genes are TRBV4-3 and TRBJ2-2; D remains ambiguous. CDR3 length: 14 residues. Germline values: CDR1 LGHNA, CDR2 YSLEER. Deletions cut 0 bases from V and 5 bases from J, with 7 bases between. The CDR3 DNA reads as TGCGCCAGCAGCCAAGATTGGAGAACCGGGGAGCTGTTTTTT. Its translation is CASSQDWRTGELFF.

The CDR3 DNA reads TGTGCCAGCCCCCCCTTGAAGGTCGGCGGGAGGGTATACAATGAGCAGTTCTTC. Amino acid sequence: CASPPLKVGGRVYNEQFF. The gene calls are TRBV11-3 and TRBJ2-1; 9 bases fit TRBD2. The length of the CDR3 is 18 residues. After removal of 8 bases from V and 4 bases from J, the junction contained 18 bases not matched to a gene. CDR1 SGHNT and CDR2 YENEEA come from the germline V gene.

This clone was recorded only once. The chain recombines TRBV7-8 with TRBJ1-1; D is possibly TRBD1 (6 bases). Per germline, CDR1 SGHVS and CDR2 FQNEAQ. The CDR3 consists of 14 residues. V was cut by 5 bases and J by 5 bases, with 15 bases left in between. As DNA, the CDR3 is TGTGCCAGCAGCCCGCACAGGGTGGGGACTGAAGCTTTCTTT. Protein: CASSPHRVGTEAFF.

J is TRBJ2-7 and V is TRBV14, with D possibly being TRBD1 (5 bases). Germline V gene data show CDR1 as SGHDN and CDR2 as FVKESK. The CDR3 is 14 residues long. Trimming removed 3 bases at V and 6 bases at J, with 15 bases between. The CDR3 reads CASSHSTGFPEQYF. CDR3 bases: TGTGCCAGCAGCCATTCCACAGGTTTCCCCGAGCAGTACTTC.

V gene TRBV6-4 combines with J gene TRBJ2-3; tentatively, D is TRBD2 (6 bases). The CDR3 has 13 amino acids. Trimming removed 3 bases from V and 5 bases from J, with 9 bases in between. Germline V lookup: CDR1 MRHNA, CDR2 SNTAGT. The CDR3 coding sequence is TGTGCCAGCAGTGAGGAGGGGATAGATACGCAGTATTTT. This translates into CASSEEGIDTQYF.